The T cell receptor (beta chain) under discussion was sequenced for a study of blood T cell repertoires in COVID-19. Study at large: From the United States, Italy and Spain came samples of acute and convalescent COVID-19.

The germline V gene has CDR1 MNHEY and CDR2 SMNVEV (reference sequence). The length of the CDR3 is 19 residues. Deletions cut 4 bases from V and 7 bases from J, with 26 bases between. Those who participated ranged in age from 18 to 89 years and resided in 20 to 25 US areas. Per the study methods: It was from reference gene primer amplification that nucleated cell counts were estimated. TCRdb keeps only in-frame clones here, not all; method: immunoSEQ multiplex PCR. V, J and clone size are those of that table, while D and trimming were read from the DNA. This repertoire shows about 280,000 clones, 70% to 90% found once; its top ten account for approximately 4%.

The material sequenced was PBMCs or T cells enriched from blood (not recorded which). The clonotype comes from a woman aged 30 to 39 with acute COVID-19. The genes are TRBV27 and TRBJ1-6, with D perhaps TRBD1 (6 bases). CDR3 sequence reads: CASSWLPTGQYLPNSPLHF. The CDR3 nucleotides read TGTGCCAGCAGTTGGCTCCCCACGGGACAATACCTTCCGAATTCACCCCTCCACTTT.